This T cell receptor (beta chain) was obtained from a study of shared clonotypes between healthy human individuals. Study in general: Per-donor plates numbered three CD4 naive, three CD4 memory, two CD8 naive and one CD8 memory. Notes on the study in general: Sampling covered nothing but blood. Tissue TCR repertoires likely differ from those found in blood.

V lost 4 bases and J 0 bases, leaving 10 bases between the germline ends. The CDR3 has 14 residues. In germline, CDR1 is SGHNT, CDR2 YYREEE (reference sequence). As to this clone: As yet, its antigen is unknown.

Assay runs were performed at deep level. Genomic DNA per cell subset filled all wells of several immunoSEQ plates. Generated by immunoSEQ multiplex PCR, the TCRdb table keeps only in-frame clones and is missing some. The sample carries some 2.1 million clones, approximately 95% recorded once. This TCR derives from a man younger than 35 in good health. The chain is built from TRBV5-4 and TRBJ1-1; D remains ambiguous. What was sequenced was naive CD4+ T cells sorted from blood. Subset of the sample: CD45RA+ positively selected. CDR3 in DNA: TGTGCCAGCAGCCGCGGACCGCTGAACACTGAAGCTTTCTTT. Amino acid sequence: CASSRGPLNTEAFF.